The clone carrying this TCR beta chain was detected a few times. What it binds is unknown. Trimming stripped 0 bases from V and 1 base from J, with 9 bases between. The CDR3 covers 15 residues. CDR1 is LGHDT, CDR2 YNNKEL, per germline (reference sequence). The sample belongs to a study of identical twins. The cDNA had a unique molecular identifier and a template-switch universal primer site. One entry per CDR3 protein, called by TCRdb with MiXCR from the 5' RACE reads. The sample carries around 300,000 distinct CDR3 sequences, approximately 8% recorded once. Study-level findings and limits: Twin-shared out-of-frame alpha sequences were enriched for low generation probability. Whereas memory repertoires showed no such difference, abundant cord blood beta clonotypes carried fewer insertions.

This sample also belongs to another study, concerning yellow fever vaccine responses in identical twins.

This clonotype was obtained from a woman between 18 and 29 years old in good health. Specimen: memory (CD45RO+) T cells sorted from blood. The chain employs TRBV3-1 and TRBJ1-1, with TRBD1 as a possible D gene (5 bases). CDR3 nucleotide sequence: TGTGCCAGCAGCCAAGATCCGGGGGAGAACACTGAAGCTTTCTTT. This gives the protein CASSQDPGENTEAFF.